The 7 T cell receptor beta chains listed next were all sequenced from one sample in a study of blood T cell repertoires in COVID-19. TCRdb keeps only in-frame clones here, not all; method: immunoSEQ multiplex PCR. The sample records about 250,000 clones, 89% being singletons. Sequencing input: peripheral blood. These receptor sequences come from a woman between 40 and 55 years old who had recovered from COVID-19.

Only one count was recorded for this clone. CDR3 DNA sequence: TGTGCCACCAGTGGGCGGGCCTACAATGAGCAGTTCTTC. Residues: CATSGRAYNEQFF. The chain links TRBV24-1 to TRBJ2-1, with D perhaps TRBD2 (5 bases). The CDR3 has 13 residues. Germline values: CDR1 KGHDR, CDR2 SFDVKD. Between the trimmed V and J ends, which lost 5 bases and 2 bases, there was a span of 6 bases.

The chain's CDR3 is CASSLSGQVNNEQFF. The CDR3 region has the DNA TGTGCCAGCAGTTTATCAGGTCAGGTAAACAATGAGCAGTTCTTC. V usage is TRBV27 and J usage is TRBJ2-1; D gene ambiguous. This CDR3 has 15 amino acids. Germline V gene data show CDR1 as MNHEY and CDR2 as SMNVEV (reference sequence). Trimming removed 0 bases at V and 5 bases at J, with 11 bases between.

The chain links TRBV24-1 to TRBJ2-5, with a tentative D call TRBD2 (5 bases). Germline V lookup: CDR1 KGHDR, CDR2 SFDVKD. The CDR3 contains 13 residues. Trimming took off 6 bases at V and 7 bases at J, with 14 bases between the two ends. CDR3 protein: CATSSGVKVTQYF. As DNA, the CDR3 is TGTGCCACCAGTTCCGGGGTAAAGGTGACCCAGTACTTC.

V usage is TRBV28 and J usage is TRBJ1-2, with TRBD1 matching over 10 bases. J was trimmed by 6 bases and V by 5 bases; bases with no gene match: 9. Germline V gene sequence: CDR1 MDHEN, CDR2 SYDVKM. The CDR3 loop spans 15 amino acids. CDR3 nucleotides: TGTGCCAGCAGTCAACCAACCGGGACAGGGGATGGCTACACCTTC. Translated: CASSQPTGTGDGYTF.

The V call is TRBV30, the J call TRBJ2-2, with a possible D match to TRBD1 (5 bases). V was cut by 1 base and J by 5 bases, with 11 bases left in between. The CDR3 extends over 14 amino acids. Germline loops: CDR1 GTSNPN, CDR2 SVGIG (reference sequence). As DNA, the CDR3 is TGTGCCTGGAGTGAGGGGCCCGGAACCGGGGAGCTGTTTTTT. Translated: CAWSEGPGTGELFF.

The rearrangement joins TRBV12-5 to TRBJ2-7, with D possibly TRBD2 on 5 matching bases. V lost 3 bases to trimming and J lost 7 bases, with 7 bases between them. The V gene's germline CDR1 is LGHNT and CDR2 FRNRAP. The CDR3 runs to 11 residues. The CDR3 nucleotides are TGTGCTAGTGGTTTAATAGCGGAGCAGTACGTC. It is translated as CASGLIAEQYV.

This clone was detected only a few times. The V call is TRBV19, the J call TRBJ2-7, with 8 bases that match TRBD1. The CDR3 length is 13 residues. Germline V gene data show CDR1 as LNHDA and CDR2 as SQIVND (reference sequence). The J segment lost 0 bases and the V segment lost 8 bases, leaving 3 bases of the junction unmatched. CDR3 in amino acids: CASGQGYSYEQYF. The CDR3 DNA is TGTGCCAGTGGACAGGGTTACTCCTACGAGCAGTACTTC.